The rows below give T cell receptor beta chains drawn from one sample of a study of shared clonotypes between healthy human individuals. Sequencing used immunoSEQ multiplex PCR; TCRdb keeps in-frame clones, though not all of them. The table has a few million clones, just over 90% seen once. The sample comprised naive CD4+ T cells from PBMCs. The receptors come from a man between 18 and 35 years old in good health. Some clones in this sample may be carry-over from other donors' samples. Each CDR3 is given with its conserved first and last residue.

>TRBJ2-5|TRBV9
CASTPSGVGRTETQYF
>TRBJ2-2|TRBV28
CASTRGTVNTGELFF
>TRBJ1-5|TRBV28
CASSSVRNQPQHF
>TRBJ1-6|TRBV7-9
CASSSGGYQGSPLHF
>TRBJ2-3|TRBV5-1
CASSLDPSGTRRDSGTQYF
>TRBJ2-1|TRBV7-2
CASSLVSLAGGTRNNEQFF
>TRBJ2-7|TRBV5-3
CARRGGTSLLYEQYF
>TRBJ2-7|TRBV4-3
CASSQLGGMSYEQYF
>TRBJ1-1|TRBV5-1
CASSLAPRGNAFF
>TRBJ2-3|TRBV18
CASSPRTGGTDTQYF
>TRBJ2-7|TRBV13
CASRATGQGTSYEQYF
>TRBJ2-7|TRBV7-9
CASSFGSVGVNEQYF
>TRBJ1-1|TRBV27
CASSFGRGRVTEAFF
>TRBJ2-1|TRBV7-7
CASSLSGSSHNEQFF
>TRBJ2-7|TRBV6-6
CASSYSMGIPGGPVNF
>TRBJ2-7|TRBV5-4
CASSPGQGFIHEQYF
>TRBJ1-5|TRBV19
CASSLEGRRNQPQHF
>TRBJ2-3|TRBV7-3
CASSLGTGPTDTQYF
>TRBJ2-7|TRBV6-5
CASRSPGVYEQYF
>TRBJ2-5|TRBV4-2
CASSQDSARDFQETQYF
>TRBJ1-5|TRBV28
CASAPPNSNQPQHF
>TRBJ2-5|TRBV28
CASAPNKAGETQYF